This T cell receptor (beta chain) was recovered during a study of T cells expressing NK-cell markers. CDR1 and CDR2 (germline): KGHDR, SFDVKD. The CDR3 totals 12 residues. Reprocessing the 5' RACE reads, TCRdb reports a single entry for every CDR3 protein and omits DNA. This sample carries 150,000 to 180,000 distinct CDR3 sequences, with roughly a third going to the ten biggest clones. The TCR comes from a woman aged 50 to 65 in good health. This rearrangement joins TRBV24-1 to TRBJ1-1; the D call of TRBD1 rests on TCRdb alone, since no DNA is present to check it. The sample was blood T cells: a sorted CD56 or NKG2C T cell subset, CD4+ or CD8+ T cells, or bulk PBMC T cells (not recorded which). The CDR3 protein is CATSDDRGEAFF.